One sample yielded the 10 T cell receptor beta chains listed below, sequenced in a study of T cell responses to AZD1222 COVID-19 vaccine. Using immunoSEQ multiplex PCR, the repertoire was profiled, and TCRdb retains in-frame clones only, with some absent. This sample has approximately 180,000 clones, with around 90% found just once. The sequencing here drew on peripheral blood, taken 28 days after the second dose of the MenACWY control vaccine. Source of these receptors: an adult who received the MenACWY meningococcal vaccine as a control.

The chain carries TRBV20-1 and TRBJ2-1; 7 bases map to TRBD2. The V segment lost 3 bases and the J segment 5 bases; nucleotides outside the gene matches: 13. The CDR3 contains 16 residues. Germline loops: CDR1 DFQATT, CDR2 SNEGSKA (reference sequence). CDR3 protein: CSASPLPRERHNEQFF. Here the CDR3 DNA reads TGCAGTGCTAGTCCCCTACCGCGGGAGAGACACAATGAGCAGTTCTTC.

This chain connects TRBV3-1 (or the pseudogene TRBV3-2) to TRBJ1-2; 8 bases are a match to TRBD1. The CDR3 totals 16 residues. CDR1 LGHDT and CDR2 YNNKEL come from the germline V gene (reference sequence). With V trimmed by 2 bases and J by 0 bases, 5 bases remained unmatched. DNA for the CDR3: TGTGCCAGCAGCCAATCGACAGGGGTACCTAACTATGGCTACACCTTC. Encoded protein: CASSQSTGVPNYGYTF.

This clone was seen more than once but under ten times. The chain recombines TRBV27 with TRBJ1-1; D gene uncertain. CDR3 size: 14 residues. V was shortened by 7 bases and J by 6 bases, with 18 bases between the two germline ends. Germline-derived CDR1 and CDR2 are MNHEY and SMNVEV (reference sequence). CDR3 DNA: TGTGCCAGCACCCACATGGGGTCGGGCGCTGAAGCTTTCTTT. Translation gives CASTHMGSGAEAFF.

This chain links TRBV20-1 with TRBJ1-1; D may be TRBD1 (5 bases). Between the trimmed V and J ends, which lost 6 bases and 7 bases, there was a span of 9 bases. Germline CDR1 and CDR2: DFQATT and SNEGSKA (reference sequence). This CDR3 comprises 10 residues. DNA for the CDR3: TGCAGTGCAGGGGATTTTGAAGCTTTCTTT. The encoded protein is CSAGDFEAFF.

V and J are TRBV9 and TRBJ2-2; 8 nucleotides align to TRBD2. V trimming: 4 bases; J trimming: 1 base; junction bases outside the gene matches: 6. CDR1 is SGDLS and CDR2 is YYNGEE in the germline V gene. The CDR3 has 16 amino acids. CDR3 residues: CASSKQAGENTGELFF. The CDR3 coding sequence is TGTGCCAGCAGCAAGCAAGCGGGAGAGAACACCGGGGAGCTGTTTTTT. The full variable domain, completed using reference TRBV9 and TRBJ2-2, is DSGVTQTPKHLITATGQRVTLRCSPRSGDLSVYWYQQSLDQGLQFLIQYYNGEERAKGNILERFSAQQFPDLHSELNLSSLELGDSALYFCASSKQAGENTGELFFGEGSRLTVL.

This clone appeared a single time. The rearrangement joins TRBV19 to TRBJ2-1, with D unresolved. Germline values: CDR1 LNHDA, CDR2 SQIVND (reference sequence). V lost 5 bases and J lost 0, with 11 bases in between. The CDR3 has 15 amino acids. CDR3 loop: CASSLDVSSYNEQFF. CDR3 DNA: TGTGCCAGTAGTCTCGACGTCAGCTCCTACAATGAGCAGTTCTTC. Full variable domain (missing parts from reference TRBV19 and TRBJ2-1): DGGITQSPKYLFRKEGQNVTLSCEQNLNHDAMYWYRQDPGQGLRLIYYSQIVNDFQKGDIAEGYSVSREKKESFPLTVTSAQKNPTAFYLCASSLDVSSYNEQFFGPGTRLTVL.

This sequence joins TRBV29-1 and TRBJ2-7; 7 bases fit TRBD2. The CDR3 extends over 13 amino acids. The germline V gene has CDR1 SQVTM and CDR2 ANQGSEA. After removal of 7 bases from V and 2 bases from J, the junction contained 8 bases not matched to a gene. CDR3 region: CSAWIGGTYEQYF. CDR3 nucleotide sequence: TGCAGCGCTTGGATCGGGGGGACCTACGAGCAGTACTTC.

This chain links TRBV7-9 with TRBJ1-1, with D possibly being TRBD1 (5 bases). From germline, CDR1 is SEHNR and CDR2 FQNEAQ (reference sequence). The CDR3 runs to 13 residues. The V gene lost 5 bases and the J gene lost 6 bases, with 13 bases spanning the gap. CDR3 in DNA: TGTGCCAGCAGCAGCGGGACGCGTCCTGAAGCTTTCTTT. Translating gives CASSSGTRPEAFF.

This rearrangement joins TRBV19 to TRBJ2-6; 10 bases map to TRBD1. V trimming: 7 bases; J trimming: 2 bases; junction bases outside the gene matches: 14. The CDR3 consists of 19 residues. Germline assignment: CDR1 LNHDA and CDR2 SQIVND (reference sequence). The CDR3 DNA reads as TGTGCCAGTACCCCAAGAACCGGGACAGGGGTTCCTGGGGCCAACGTCCTGACTTTC. As protein: CASTPRTGTGVPGANVLTF. The whole variable domain, remainder taken from reference TRBV19 and TRBJ2-6, is DGGITQSPKYLFRKEGQNVTLSCEQNLNHDAMYWYRQDPGQGLRLIYYSQIVNDFQKGDIAEGYSVSREKKESFPLTVTSAQKNPTAFYLCASTPRTGTGVPGANVLTFGAGSRLTVL.

This clone has only a few counts. The CDR3 nucleotides read TGCGCCAGCAGTACGGGACAGGAGAACACTGAAGCTTTCTTT. Its protein is CASSTGQENTEAFF. V gene TRBV5-1 combines with J gene TRBJ1-1; 8 bases are shared with TRBD1. The CDR3 is made up of 14 amino acids. The junction had 4 bases not matched to a gene; V was cut back by 5 bases and J by 1 base. Per the germline V gene, CDR1 is SGHRS and CDR2 is YFSETQ.